A selection of T cell receptor beta chains follows, all from one sample in a study of a mutant IDH1 vaccine in newly diagnosed glioma. Repertoires were generated with immunoSEQ multiplex PCR, while TCRdb's copy carries only in-frame clones and drops some. The data contain tens of thousands of clones, roughly 92% of them singletons. The sequencing used PBMCs, collected from a glioma patient treated with radiotherapy, temozolomide or both. The receptors come from a man aged 30 to 45 with glioma. The conserved cysteine and the conserved F or W are not part of the CDR3 here. Each record gives: V gene, clone size, CDR3 protein. Clone size is stated in some rows and not others, as once, few, many or a class when expanded.

v_call: TRBV6-5
clone_size: NA
cdr3_aa: ASKKRDRGFEKLF

v_call: TRBV4-1
clone_size: NA
cdr3_aa: ASSRRGTGDTEAF

v_call: TRBV7-9
clone_size: NA
cdr3_aa: ASSLEVGGRYEQY

v_call: TRBV6-6
clone_size: NA
cdr3_aa: ASSSQSSGANVLT

v_call: TRBV4-1
clone_size: NA
cdr3_aa: ASSQDPTVAGNTIY

v_call: TRBV9
clone_size: once
cdr3_aa: ASSPTGTSSEQY

v_call: TRBV5-1
clone_size: few
cdr3_aa: ASSLVPRNTEAF

v_call: TRBV7-2
clone_size: NA
cdr3_aa: ASSPRDRGTGANVLT

v_call: TRBV6-5
clone_size: NA
cdr3_aa: ASQLVHASEQY

v_call: TRBV28
clone_size: NA
cdr3_aa: ASSLGGTSNTGELF

v_call: TRBV5-1
clone_size: NA
cdr3_aa: ASSLALTGLNTEAF

v_call: TRBV5-1
clone_size: NA
cdr3_aa: ASSLKGANEKLF

v_call: TRBV4-2
clone_size: NA
cdr3_aa: ASSQDDRDEKLF

v_call: TRBV27
clone_size: NA
cdr3_aa: ASKHREMTGELF

v_call: TRBV4-1
clone_size: NA
cdr3_aa: ASSQDPGQGSQPQH

v_call: TRBV11-3
clone_size: once
cdr3_aa: ASIPDWAKNIQY

v_call: TRBV7-6
clone_size: NA
cdr3_aa: ASSPGGTGRSYEQY

v_call: TRBV30
clone_size: NA
cdr3_aa: AWRQADTQY

v_call: TRBV5-1
clone_size: NA
cdr3_aa: ASSYLASDAEAF

v_call: TRBV5-1
clone_size: NA
cdr3_aa: ASSLLTTGELF

v_call: TRBV6-1
clone_size: NA
cdr3_aa: ASSEAWRRYEQY

v_call: TRBV29-1
clone_size: medium-sized
cdr3_aa: SVEHPPDDEAF

v_call: TRBV19
clone_size: NA
cdr3_aa: ASSVTFLGRDSSTDTQY

v_call: TRBV10-3
clone_size: NA
cdr3_aa: AISESGGDGQPQH